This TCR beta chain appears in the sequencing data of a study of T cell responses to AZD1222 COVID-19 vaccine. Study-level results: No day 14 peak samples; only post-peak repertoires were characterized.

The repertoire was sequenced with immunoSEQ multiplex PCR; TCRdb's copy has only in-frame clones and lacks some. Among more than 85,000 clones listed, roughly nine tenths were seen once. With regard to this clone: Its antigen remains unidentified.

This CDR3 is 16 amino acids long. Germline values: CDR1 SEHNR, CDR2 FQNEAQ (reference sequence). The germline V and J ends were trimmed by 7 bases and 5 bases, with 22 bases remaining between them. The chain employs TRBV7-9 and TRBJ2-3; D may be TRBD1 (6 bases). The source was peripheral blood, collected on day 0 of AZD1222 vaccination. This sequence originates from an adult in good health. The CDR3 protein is CASTQAAMGAEDTQYF. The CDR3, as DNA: TGTGCCAGCACCCAAGCAGCGATGGGGGCAGAAGATACGCAGTATTTT.